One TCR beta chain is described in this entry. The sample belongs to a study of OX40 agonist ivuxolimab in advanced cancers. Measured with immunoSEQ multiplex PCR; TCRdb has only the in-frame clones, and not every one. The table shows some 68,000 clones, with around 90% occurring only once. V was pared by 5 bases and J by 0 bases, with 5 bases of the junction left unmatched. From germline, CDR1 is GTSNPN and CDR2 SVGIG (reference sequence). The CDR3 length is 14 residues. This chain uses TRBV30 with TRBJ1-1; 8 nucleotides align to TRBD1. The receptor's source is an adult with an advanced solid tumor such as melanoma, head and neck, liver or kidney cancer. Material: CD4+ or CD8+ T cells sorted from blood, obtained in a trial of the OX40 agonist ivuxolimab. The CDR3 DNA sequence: TGTGCCTGGGGGACAGGCGATTTGAACACTGAAGCTTTCTTT. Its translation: CAWGTGDLNTEAFF.